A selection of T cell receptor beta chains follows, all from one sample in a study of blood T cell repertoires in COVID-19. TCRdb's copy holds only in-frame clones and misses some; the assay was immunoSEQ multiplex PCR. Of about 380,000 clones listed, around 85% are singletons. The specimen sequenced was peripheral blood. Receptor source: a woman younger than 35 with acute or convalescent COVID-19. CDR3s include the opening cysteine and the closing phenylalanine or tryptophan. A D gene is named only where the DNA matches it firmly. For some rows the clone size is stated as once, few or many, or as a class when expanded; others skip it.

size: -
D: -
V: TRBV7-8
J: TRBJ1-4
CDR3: CASSLARRAQGANEKLFF
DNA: TGTGCCAGCAGCTTAGCGAGAAGGGCGCAAGGGGCTAATGAAAAACTGTTTTTT

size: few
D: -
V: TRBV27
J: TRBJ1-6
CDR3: CASSLQLQGIGNSPLHF
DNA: TGTGCCAGCAGTCTTCAACTACAGGGTATTGGAAATTCACCCCTCCACTTT

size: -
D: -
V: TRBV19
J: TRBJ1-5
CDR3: CASSIPGDNQPQHF
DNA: TGTGCCAGTAGTATACCGGGGGATAATCAGCCCCAGCATTTT

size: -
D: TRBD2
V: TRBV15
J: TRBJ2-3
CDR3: CATSRDAGGGGTDTQYF
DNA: TGTGCCACCAGCAGAGATGCGGGGGGCGGGGGCACAGATACGCAGTATTTT

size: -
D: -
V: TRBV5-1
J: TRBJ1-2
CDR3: CASSPGQPYGYTF
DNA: TGCGCCAGCAGCCCCGGACAGCCCTATGGCTACACCTTC

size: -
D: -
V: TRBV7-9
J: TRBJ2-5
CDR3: CASSLGLTNKETQYF
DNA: TGTGCCAGCAGCTTAGGTTTGACTAATAAAGAGACCCAGTACTTC

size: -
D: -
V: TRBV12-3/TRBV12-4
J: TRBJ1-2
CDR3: CASSGRRGYGYTF
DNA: TGTGCCAGCAGTGGGAGGAGAGGCTATGGCTACACCTTC

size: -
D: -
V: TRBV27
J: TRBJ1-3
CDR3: CASSFRQGHTIYF
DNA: TGTGCCAGCAGTTTTCGCCAGGGTCACACCATATATTTT

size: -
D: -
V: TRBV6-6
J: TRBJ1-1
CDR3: CASSYGVDSPTEAFF
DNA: TGTGCCAGCAGTTATGGAGTTGACAGTCCCACTGAAGCTTTCTTT

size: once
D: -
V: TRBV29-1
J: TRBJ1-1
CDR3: CSVERTRNTEAFF
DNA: TGCAGCGTTGAACGTACCAGGAACACTGAAGCTTTCTTT

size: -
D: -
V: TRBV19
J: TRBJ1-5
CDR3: CASSLRGRHSPQHF
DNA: TGTGCCAGTAGTCTAAGGGGGAGACACAGTCCCCAGCATTTT